Each of the 28 T cell receptor beta chains below was sequenced from the same sample in a study of cytotoxic CD8 clonotypes in ibrutinib-treated CLL (dated by TCRdb to about 2021). This sample's time point label indicates: eleven to twelve months on ibrutinib. To prepare the library, the immunoSEQ multiplex PCR assay was applied. Drawn from immuneACCESS, this table holds only the in-frame rearrangements with V and J called that TCRdb kept. Clones are partly lost; checked studies trace under half to an unresolved V gene and leave the rest unexplained. The table for this sample lists 150,000 to 200,000 clones; roughly 80% of them were counted only once. Together, the top ten hold 2% to 2.5% of the sample. The material sequenced was PBMCs, taken after 12 months of ibrutinib treatment. Receptor source: a human donor with chronic lymphocytic leukemia.

Concerning this clone itself: At one boundary the junction diverges from the germline segment, which might be a read error. The rearrangement joins TRBV7-7 to TRBJ2-5; the D gene is possibly TRBD1 (5 bases). Germline CDR1 and CDR2: SSHAT and FNYEAQ (reference sequence). The CDR3 spans 14 residues. CDR3 DNA: TGTGCTAGCAGCTTAGGGGTTCAGGGAGAGACCCAGTACTTC. Translated, it gives CASSLGVQGETQYF.

This clone occurred a few times. The chain recombines TRBV27 with TRBJ1-3; D is perhaps TRBD1 (6 bases). CDR3 length equals 16 residues. Germline V CDR1 and CDR2: MNHEY, SMNVEV (reference sequence). Trimming stripped 5 bases from V and 0 bases from J, with 14 bases between. The CDR3 spells CASSPGQFPSGNTIYF. The DNA of the CDR3 is TGTGCCAGCAGTCCGGGACAATTTCCCTCTGGAAACACCATATATTTT.

The gene calls are TRBV27 and TRBJ1-5; 7 bases fit TRBD1. V gave up 6 bases and J gave up 1 base; unmatched junction bases: 6. Per the germline V gene, CDR1 is MNHEY and CDR2 is SMNVEV (reference sequence). CDR3 length equals 15 residues. CDR3 protein: CASRGGPISNQPQHF. The DNA of the CDR3 is TGTGCCAGCAGAGGGGGCCCCATCAGCAATCAGCCCCAGCATTTT.

V is TRBV6-1 and J is TRBJ2-7, with D uncertain. The CDR3 has 12 residues. In germline, CDR1 is MNHNS, CDR2 SASEGT. Trimming removed 2 bases at V and 5 bases at J, with 7 bases between. The CDR3 DNA sequence: TGTGCCAGCAGTGAATTGGCAGACGAGCAGTACTTC. Amino acids: CASSELADEQYF.

The V gene is TRBV2, the J gene TRBJ2-1, with 8 bases that match TRBD2. The germline V gene has CDR1 SNHLY and CDR2 FYNNEI. After removal of 8 bases from V and 8 bases from J, the junction contained 14 bases not matched to a gene. This CDR3 contains 15 residues. This chain's CDR3 is CASEAPGLGIDEQFF. Here the CDR3 DNA reads TGTGCCAGCGAAGCCCCGGGACTAGGGATTGATGAGCAGTTCTTC.

This clone appeared once. V usage is TRBV28 and J usage is TRBJ2-3; D is perhaps TRBD2 (6 bases). There are 14 residues in the CDR3. CDR1 is MDHEN and CDR2 is SYDVKM in the germline V gene. The V end lost 6 bases, the J end lost 2 bases, and 12 bases lay between the germline ends. The CDR3 region is CASRVGGNTDTQYF. As DNA, the CDR3 is TGTGCCAGCAGGGTGGGGGGTAACACAGATACGCAGTATTTT.

This chain links TRBV25-1 with TRBJ2-5, with D perhaps TRBD1 or TRBD2 (5 bases each). Per germline, CDR1 MGHDK and CDR2 SYGVNS. CDR3 length equals 13 residues. The V and J ends lost 5 bases and 5 bases respectively, with 12 bases between them. The CDR3 bases are TGTGCCAGCAGTCCGGGGCCGGTGGAGACCCAGTACTTC. Translated, it gives CASSPGPVETQYF.

Worth noting for this clone: Other DNA sequences in the same sample also yield this CDR3. J is TRBJ1-1 and V is TRBV7-2, with D uncertain. Per the germline V gene, CDR1 is SGHTA and CDR2 is FQGNSA. V lost 5 bases to trimming and J lost 1 base, with 8 bases between them. This CDR3 comprises 13 residues. Written as DNA, the CDR3 is TGTGCCAGCAGCGTCGGGCCGAACACTGAAGCTTTCTTT. It codes for CASSVGPNTEAFF.

CDR3 region: CASSPDSRGQPQHF. For the CDR3, the DNA is TGTGCCAGCAGCCCGGACAGTAGAGGTCAGCCCCAGCATTTT. This chain uses TRBV7-8 with TRBJ1-5, with a weak D call TRBD1 (6 bases). Deletions cut 5 bases from V and 6 bases from J, with 14 bases between. In germline, CDR1 is SGHVS, CDR2 FQNEAQ. This CDR3 spans 14 amino acids.

Of note for this clone: This could be a read error, since a much larger clone is one nucleotide away. The V call is TRBV4-2, the J call TRBJ2-3, with D unresolved. Germline V gene sequence: CDR1 LGHNA, CDR2 YNFKEQ. This CDR3 has 16 residues. V gave up 1 base and J gave up 2 bases, with 13 bases separating them. The CDR3 sequence: CASSQVDMGFTDTQYF. For the CDR3, the DNA is TGTGCCAGCAGCCAAGTGGATATGGGATTCACAGATACGCAGTATTTT.

J is TRBJ2-2 and V is TRBV27; 11 bases agree with TRBD1. Germline V gene lookup returns CDR1 MNHEY and CDR2 SMNVEV (reference sequence). The CDR3 runs 15 residues. The junction had 4 bases not matched to a gene; V was cut back by 5 bases and J by 5 bases. The chain's CDR3 is CASSRGQGGTGELFF. DNA of the CDR3: TGTGCCAGCAGTCGGGGACAGGGGGGTACCGGGGAGCTGTTTTTT.

This clone was recorded a few times. CDR3 sequence (DNA): TGTGCGACCAGGGGGGCTAGCACAGATACGCAGTATTTT. Its protein is CATRGASTDTQYF. V gene TRBV7-2 combines with J gene TRBJ2-3; D possibly corresponds to TRBD1 (7 bases). The CDR3 is 13 amino acids. Germline V CDR1 and CDR2: SGHTA, FQGNSA.

This clone was counted ten times or more. V gene TRBV2 combines with J gene TRBJ1-4; D possibly corresponds to TRBD1 (6 bases). Trimming pared 6 bases from V and 6 bases from J, leaving 17 bases between. The CDR3 has 15 residues. The germline gives CDR1 SNHLY, CDR2 FYNNEI. For the CDR3, the DNA is TGTGCCAGCAGCGGCCTAGGGGGGAAGCATGAAAAACTGTTTTTT. It specifies CASSGLGGKHEKLFF.

Notes on this clone: Other DNA sequences from this sample encode an identical CDR3 as well. The V call is TRBV28, the J call TRBJ1-2; 9 bases line up with TRBD1. Germline-derived CDR1 and CDR2 are MDHEN and SYDVKM. V shed 6 bases, J shed 2 bases, and the junction held 7 bases outside the gene matches. This CDR3 has 15 amino acids. Written as DNA, the CDR3 is TGTGCCAGCAGCCTCCGGGACAGGGTCAACTATGGCTACACCTTC. Translation gives CASSLRDRVNYGYTF.

The chain combines TRBV27 with TRBJ2-7; TRBD2 is a possible D gene (6 bases). V lost 3 bases and J 0 bases, leaving 9 bases between the germline ends. This CDR3 contains 14 residues. Per germline, CDR1 MNHEY and CDR2 SMNVEV (reference sequence). The CDR3 loop reads CASSFNGGSYEQYF. The CDR3 DNA follows: TGTGCCAGCAGTTTCAACGGGGGCTCCTACGAGCAGTACTTC.

The CDR3 loop reads CASSLSALGEQYF. CDR3 nucleotide sequence: TGTGCCAGCAGCTTGTCTGCACTGGGGGAGCAGTACTTC. J is TRBJ2-7 and V is TRBV5-4; D call uncertain. This CDR3 spans 13 amino acids. V was shortened by 1 base and J by 7 bases, with 12 bases between the two germline ends. Germline assignment: CDR1 SGHNT and CDR2 YYREEE (reference sequence).

V and J are TRBV4-2 and TRBJ2-5; D gene ambiguous. The V end lost 0 bases, the J end lost 3 bases, and 5 bases lay between the germline ends. CDR3 length: 13 amino acids. Germline V gene sequence: CDR1 LGHNA, CDR2 YNFKEQ. The CDR3 region has the DNA TGTGCCAGCAGCCAAGATCCCAAAGAGACCCAGTACTTC. Protein sequence: CASSQDPKETQYF.

The genes are TRBV5-1 and TRBJ2-3, with D tentatively TRBD2 (6 bases). CDR3 length: 13 amino acids. Trimming removed 10 bases at V and 0 bases at J, with 12 bases between. Germline lookup yields CDR1 SGHRS and CDR2 YFSETQ. The CDR3 DNA reads as TGCGCCTGCGGGGTGGAGAGCACAGATACGCAGTATTTT. Translating gives CACGVESTDTQYF.

The J gene is TRBJ2-6, the V gene TRBV28; possibly TRBD1 or TRBD2 for D (5 bases each). Trimming left V 2 bases short and J 1 base short, with 21 bases between. The CDR3 is made up of 20 amino acids. Germline V gene lookup returns CDR1 MDHEN and CDR2 SYDVKM. Here the CDR3 reads CASSLPRQGPLRSGANVLTF. CDR3 nucleotides: TGTGCCAGCAGTTTACCCCGGCAGGGACCACTAAGATCTGGGGCCAACGTCCTGACTTTC.

This clone was seen more than once but under ten times. This sequence joins TRBV6-1 and TRBJ1-2; D call uncertain. V lost 10 bases to trimming and J lost 1 base, with 13 bases between them. Germline CDR1 reads MNHNS; CDR2 reads SASEGT. The CDR3 length is 13 residues. CDR3 protein: CATYSRNNYGYTF. CDR3 DNA sequence: TGTGCCACTTATTCCAGGAATAACTATGGCTACACCTTC.

This clone appeared once. This sequence joins TRBV11-3 and TRBJ2-5; 9 nucleotides match TRBD2. The assigned J gene may be wrong: the sequence end matches TRBJ2-7 better. The CDR3 contains 13 residues. CDR1 is SGHNT, CDR2 YENEEA, per germline. CDR3 sequence (DNA): TGTGCCAGCAGCGGAGCGGGAGGCCCCGAGCAGTACTTC. This codes for CASSGAGGPEQYF.

The rearrangement joins TRBV6-1 to TRBJ2-7; the D gene is possibly TRBD2 (5 bases). Germline loops: CDR1 MNHNS, CDR2 SASEGT. Trimming stripped 10 bases from V and 5 bases from J, with 21 bases between. CDR3 length equals 14 residues. CDR3 in DNA: TGTGCCACCTCTCCCGGGATAACGGTGAACGAGCAGTACTTC. This gives the protein CATSPGITVNEQYF.

In its sample, this clone was seen once. CDR3 region: CASSLEPMAGANVLTF. The DNA for the CDR3 is TGTGCCAGCAGCTTAGAGCCCATGGCCGGGGCCAACGTCCTGACTTTC. The rearrangement uses TRBV7-6 and TRBJ2-6; D is ambiguous. The CDR3 spans 16 residues. Trimming shortened V by 1 base and J by 4 bases, and 11 bases separated the two germline ends. Germline CDR1 and CDR2: SGHVS and FNYEAQ. The full variable domain, rest sourced from reference TRBV7-6 and TRBJ2-6, is GAGVSQSPRYKVTKRGQDVALRCDPISGHVSLYWYRQALGQGPEFLTYFNYEAQQDKSGLPNDRFSAERPEGSISTLTIQRTEQRDSAMYRCASSLEPMAGANVLTFGAGSRLTVL.

The chain links TRBV28 to TRBJ1-2, with 8 bases aligning to TRBD1. This CDR3 has 14 residues. Trimming at V came to 5 bases and at J to 2 bases, leaving 4 bases not matched to a gene. The germline gives CDR1 MDHEN, CDR2 SYDVKM. CDR3 in DNA: TGTGCCAGCAGTGACAGGGGTAGAAACTATGGCTACACCTTC. Translation: CASSDRGRNYGYTF.

The rearrangement links TRBV5-6 to TRBJ1-4; D ambiguous. The V gene's germline CDR1 is SGHDT and CDR2 YYEEEE. With 1 base removed from V and 7 bases from J, the gap between germline ends came to 17 bases. The CDR3 sequence is 16 residues long. The CDR3 DNA reads as TGTGCCAGCAGCTTGTCGGCAGGAAAGCTGAGTGAAAAACTGTTTTTT. Its translation: CASSLSAGKLSEKLFF.

This clone occurred once. This sequence joins TRBV2 and TRBJ2-2, with 7 positions matching TRBD2. The germline gives CDR1 SNHLY, CDR2 FYNNEI. The trim removed 7 bases at V and 1 base at J, leaving 9 bases unmatched. The CDR3 runs to 16 residues. In DNA, the CDR3 is TGTGCCAGCATTAACAGCGGGGTGCAGAACACCGGGGAGCTGTTTTTT. Amino acid sequence: CASINSGVQNTGELFF.

The chain uses TRBV28 and TRBJ1-4; D is perhaps TRBD1 (6 bases). Deletions cut 7 bases from V and 0 bases from J, with 12 bases between. The CDR3 loop spans 15 amino acids. Germline loops: CDR1 MDHEN, CDR2 SYDVKM. CDR3 amino acids: CASKGGGSTNEKLFF. The CDR3 nucleotides are TGTGCCAGCAAAGGGGGGGGCTCAACTAATGAAAAACTGTTTTTT.

The chain recombines TRBV6-5 with TRBJ1-1; D may be TRBD1 (6 bases). This CDR3 spans 13 amino acids. CDR1 is MNHEY and CDR2 is SVGAGI in the germline V gene. Trimming took 6 bases from V and 1 from J, leaving 9 bases between them. Here the CDR3 reads CASSPRGNTEAFF. The CDR3 nucleotides are TGTGCCAGCAGCCCCAGGGGGAACACTGAAGCTTTCTTT.